One and the same sample provided the 12 T cell receptor beta chains below, sequenced in a study of T cells in Graves' hyperthyroidism and ophthalmopathy. There were TCR beta CDR3 regions amplified from RNA transcripts. The TCR CDR3 first-round RT-PCR relied on the HTBI primer set. TCRdb recomputed calls from the multiplex PCR reads with MiXCR, one row per CDR3 protein. The sample holds about 640,000 distinct CDR3 sequences; under 25% are singletons and the top ten take over 30%. Specimen: blood. Receptors originate from a man aged 25-45 years with Graves' ophthalmopathy.

This clonotype was observed at least ten times. The J gene is TRBJ2-1, the V gene TRBV7-2; 7 nucleotides line up with TRBD1. The CDR3 length is 17 residues. V shed 4 bases, J shed 0 bases, and the junction held 9 bases outside the gene matches. The germline V gene has CDR1 SGHTA and CDR2 FQGNSA. The CDR3 DNA follows: TGTGCCAGCAGCTCGGGACAGCCCACCGTCTCCTACAATGAGCAGTTCTTC. Its protein is CASSSGQPTVSYNEQFF.

This clonotype occurred a few times. The chain carries TRBV27 and TRBJ1-1; the match to TRBD1 covers 10 bases. V was pared by 0 bases and J by 4 bases, with 5 bases of the junction left unmatched. Germline CDR1 and CDR2: MNHEY and SMNVEV (reference sequence). The CDR3 is made up of 16 amino acids. CDR3 in DNA: TGTGCCAGCAGTTTATCAGGGACAGGGGCTGGCACTGAAGCTTTCTTT. Amino acid sequence: CASSLSGTGAGTEAFF.

This clonotype was seen a few times. CDR3 nucleotide sequence: TGTGCCAGCAGCGGATTGGACAGCAATCAGCCCCAGCATTTT. This sequence encodes CASSGLDSNQPQHF. The V gene is TRBV9, the J gene TRBJ1-5; D call uncertain. The CDR3 is 14 residues long. The germline V gene has CDR1 SGDLS and CDR2 YYNGEE. Trimming stripped 3 bases from V and 1 base from J, with 8 bases between.

V is TRBV6-1 and J is TRBJ2-7; D uncertain. The CDR3 extends over 13 amino acids. V gave up 7 bases and J gave up 1 base, with 11 bases separating them. In germline, CDR1 is MNHNS, CDR2 SASEGT. CDR3 sequence: CASKEKVSYEQYF. The CDR3 DNA follows: TGTGCCAGCAAAGAGAAAGTTTCCTACGAGCAGTACTTC.

The sample holds a few counts of this clonotype. The chain joins TRBV27 to TRBJ2-1; 7 bases are shared with TRBD2. The germline V gene encodes CDR1 MNHEY and CDR2 SMNVEV (reference sequence). Trimming removed 6 bases from V and 5 bases from J; junction bases left unmatched: 16. The length of the CDR3 is 17 residues. CDR3 nucleotides: TGTGCCAGCAGCTACACACCTAGAGCGGGATTGAACAATGAGCAGTTCTTC. Its translation is CASSYTPRAGLNNEQFF.

DNA of the CDR3: TGCGCCAGCAGCTCTTCGGGCCTGCTCCCTGGGGCCAACGTCCTGACTTTC. Protein product: CASSSSGLLPGANVLTF. The chain joins TRBV5-1 to TRBJ2-6; D unresolved. The CDR3 length is 17 residues. The V end lost 3 bases, the J end lost 2 bases, and 15 bases lay between the germline ends. The germline V gene encodes CDR1 SGHRS and CDR2 YFSETQ.

At least ten counts were recorded for this clonotype. The chain couples TRBV7-2 to TRBJ2-7; 11 nucleotides align to TRBD2. Trimming took 5 bases from V and 2 from J; bases not matched to a gene: 5. CDR1 and CDR2 (germline): SGHTA, FQGNSA. The CDR3 is 15 amino acids. The CDR3 spells CASSPTSGRPYEQYF. CDR3 DNA: TGTGCCAGCAGCCCTACTAGCGGGAGACCCTACGAGCAGTACTTC.

A single count supports this clonotype. At one end the junction does not follow the germline gene, possibly because of a read error. V usage is TRBV3-1 and J usage is TRBJ2-3; D gene uncertain. CDR1 is LGHDT and CDR2 is YNNKEL in the germline V gene (reference sequence). This CDR3 has 16 residues. DNA of the CDR3: TGTGCCAGCACCCAAGATTCTCCGGCCTTGGCAGATACGCAGTATTTT. Protein sequence: CASTQDSPALADTQYF.

The chain uses TRBV7-2 and TRBJ2-3, with D perhaps TRBD1 (5 bases). The CDR3 is 14 amino acids. V lost 11 bases and J lost 3, with 18 bases in between. Germline loops: CDR1 SGHTA, CDR2 FQGNSA. CDR3 DNA: TGTGCCTCCTACAAGTCAAGGGGTACAGATACGCAGTATTTT. It encodes CASYKSRGTDTQYF. The full variable domain, completed using reference TRBV7-2 and TRBJ2-3, is GAGVSQSPSNKVTEKGKDVELRCDPISGHTALYWYRQSLGQGLEFLIYFQGNSAPDKSGLPSDRFSAERTGGSVSTLTIQRTQQEDSAVYLCASYKSRGTDTQYFGPGTRLTVL.

This clonotype was observed a handful of times. The chain carries TRBV13 and TRBJ1-2; TRBD1 agrees at 7 bases. V shed 4 bases, J shed 8 bases, and the junction held 10 bases outside the gene matches. The CDR3 length is 14 residues. Germline loops: CDR1 PRHDT, CDR2 FYEKMQ (reference sequence). The CDR3 DNA sequence: TGTGCCAGCAGCTCGGGACAGCTCCCAGGCGGCTACACCTTC. Translating it yields CASSSGQLPGGYTF.

The V gene is TRBV7-9, the J gene TRBJ2-1, with D hard to call. Germline V gene lookup returns CDR1 SEHNR and CDR2 FQNEAQ (reference sequence). Trimming stripped 1 base from V and 0 bases from J, with 10 bases between. The CDR3 extends over 16 amino acids. This chain's CDR3 is CASSLGDTSSYNEQFF. The CDR3 DNA is TGTGCCAGCAGCTTAGGAGACACGAGCTCCTACAATGAGCAGTTCTTC.

The chain carries TRBV4-2 and TRBJ2-7; D perhaps matches TRBD1 (5 bases). Germline V gene lookup returns CDR1 LGHNA and CDR2 YNFKEQ. V was pared by 0 bases and J by 2 bases, with 11 bases between. The CDR3 runs to 15 residues. The CDR3 DNA is TGTGCCAGCAGCCAAGACAGGGCGGCCCCCTACGAGCAGTACTTC. Translating gives CASSQDRAAPYEQYF.